One sample yielded the 6 T cell receptor beta chains listed below, sequenced in a study of cytomegalovirus exposure and HLA in healthy donors. The method was immunoSEQ multiplex PCR; TCRdb's version includes in-frame clones alone and lacks a portion of them. The sample consists of a few hundred thousand clones, around 90% of them appearing once. Sequenced: PBMCs. The receptors were gathered from a man aged 25 to 40 in good health and CMV-seronegative.

The chain employs TRBV11-3 and TRBJ2-7; a possible D gene is TRBD2 (6 bases). Per germline, CDR1 SGHNT and CDR2 YENEEA. This CDR3 is 13 amino acids long. Trimming removed 5 bases at V and 5 bases at J, with 13 bases between. In DNA, the CDR3 is TGTGCCAGCAGCAAGTCATGGGGGGACGAGCAGTACTTC. Translating it yields CASSKSWGDEQYF.

The V gene is TRBV11-2, the J gene TRBJ2-5; tentative D call: TRBD2 (6 bases). The V end was cut by 1 base, the J end by 2 bases, with 11 bases between. CDR1 and CDR2 (germline): SGHAT, FQNNGV. The CDR3 runs 15 residues. CDR3 sequence reads: CASSLGGTRQETQYF. The DNA of the CDR3 is TGTGCCAGCAGCTTAGGCGGGACTCGACAAGAGACCCAGTACTTC.

The CDR3 DNA is TGTGCCAGTAGTATTCTTGGACAGGGGGGCTATGGCTACACCTTC. Protein product: CASSILGQGGYGYTF. The chain joins TRBV19 to TRBJ1-2; 10 nucleotides agree with TRBD1. This CDR3 region has 15 residues. The germline V gene has CDR1 LNHDA and CDR2 SQIVND (reference sequence). V dropped 3 bases and J dropped 4; count of bases not matched to a gene: 5.

The rearrangement joins TRBV14 to TRBJ2-5, with a tentative D call TRBD2 (7 bases). CDR1 is SGHDN, CDR2 FVKESK, per germline. The length of the CDR3 is 14 residues. With 6 bases removed from V and 5 bases from J, the gap between germline ends came to 16 bases. For the CDR3, the DNA is TGTGCCAGCAGAAAACGGGGGGCAGGGGAGACCCAGTACTTC. Translated, it gives CASRKRGAGETQYF. Variable domain in full (rest from reference TRBV14 and TRBJ2-5): EAGVTQFPSHSVIEKGQTVTLRCDPISGHDNLYWYRRVMGKEIKFLLHFVKESKQDESGMPNNRFLAERTGGTYSTLKVQPAELEDSGVYFCASRKRGAGETQYFGPGTRLLVL.

The V gene is TRBV15, the J gene TRBJ2-1; 10 positions agree with TRBD1. The CDR3 is made up of 15 amino acids. V lost 1 base to trimming and J lost 6 bases; unmatched junction nucleotides: 3. Looked up from germline, CDR1 is LNHNV and CDR2 is YYDKDF (reference sequence). The CDR3 bases are TGTGCCACCAGCAGAGGACAGGGGGCCGGCAATGAGCAGTTCTTC. Encoded protein: CATSRGQGAGNEQFF.

V and J are TRBV6-1 and TRBJ2-7, with TRBD1 identical over 9 bases. Trimming cost V 2 bases and J 2 bases; bases outside gene matches: 4. The CDR3 consists of 15 residues. The V gene's germline CDR1 is MNHNS and CDR2 SASEGT. CDR3 loop: CASSEPGQGTYEQYF. DNA of the CDR3: TGTGCCAGCAGTGAACCGGGACAGGGTACCTACGAGCAGTACTTC.